This record concerns one TCR beta chain sequence. What it binds is not known. These data belong to a study of beta chain features in type 1 diabetes. At the level of the study: Cell yields, gender and age were similar in healthy donors and patients.

The authors reverse transcribed all of the isolated RNA, so sequencing captured expressed TCRB transcripts. Some clones are missing from TCRdb's copy, which holds only in-frame ones; the method was immunoSEQ multiplex PCR. The table shows some 660,000 clones, with over 12% occurring only once. Notes on the study in general: Insertion counts at VDJ junctions were lower in type 1 diabetes patients, who also showed more deletions there. TCRB CDR3 length was moderately but significantly reduced in all four CD4+ subsets of Type 1 diabetes patients.

V lost 5 bases to trimming and J lost 3 bases, with 15 bases between them. Germline CDR1 SGHTA, CDR2 FQGTGA. This CDR3 region has 15 residues. Input material: naive CD4+ T cells from blood. The sequence was collected from a man younger than 35 with type 1 diabetes. The chain recombines TRBV7-3 with TRBJ2-3; D call uncertain. CDR3 residues: CASSPQYIGTDTQYF. The DNA of the CDR3 is TGTGCCAGCAGCCCCCAATACATCGGAACAGATACGCAGTATTTT.